This T cell receptor beta chain was recovered during a study of shared T cell receptors in the human thymus (dated by TCRdb to the early 2020s). Concerning the study at large: The study examined how self-reactive, shared T-cell receptor alpha chains are generated in the human thymus.

The library was produced with the immunoSEQ multiplex PCR assay. Sourced from immuneACCESS, this table was stored by TCRdb with only in-frame sequences that have V and J called. A share of the clones is absent; for the studies checked, an unresolved V gene accounts for under half, and the remainder has no known explanation. This sample gives about 710,000 clones in total; 70% to 90% of them show up just once. In total, the top ten clones hold roughly 0.0089% of the sample. A remark on this clone: The specificity of this receptor is unknown. One junction end does not reproduce the germline sequence, and a read error may be involved.

The same data also went into a second study, on human thymus T cells. The second study, in turn, reports: Immunologically healthy infants undergoing open corrective cardiac surgery for congenital heart defects in Finland were used as donors. The thymus tissue came from surgical resects taken out during corrective cardiac surgery. Biased V and J gene segment usage appeared to be present in both thymic and peripheral blood repertoires. Highly overlapping thymic TCR repertoires among unrelated individuals were reported in the related research. The study characterized TCR alpha and beta repertoires from about 8 infant thymus samples and four related peripheral blood samples. The cohort included more than five male and a couple of female infants, with donor ages spanning 7 to 244 days. Thymocytes were mechanically released from the tissue and were stored as pellets of roughly 9-30 million cells at -70 degrees C. A QIAsymphony instrument was used to extract genomic DNA from frozen cell pellets. The immunoSEQ multiplex PCR assay was used to amplify the TCRB and TCRAD loci from a standardized amount of quality-controlled genomic DNA. Amplicons spanned the V(D)J region at a length sufficient to cover the CDR3 and identify V and J genes. The amplicons were sequenced on an Illumina platform via the commercial immunoSEQ service. Corrections for primer bias and sequencing errors followed previously described methods, while TCRAD and TCRB definitions were based on the IMGT database. Repertoires were analysed with immunoSEQ Analyzer 3.0 and VDJTools, covering basic statistics, V/J segment usage, diversity estimates, rarefaction and pairwise overlap. Chao1, ChaoE, Efron-Thisted, Shannon and inverse Simpson indices were used to estimate diversity, which was also estimated on datasets down-sampled to the smallest sample. Repertoire overlap used strict matching of CDR3 nucleotide sequence, V gene and J gene, with Jaccard-based multidimensional scaling clustering. On average, roughly 800,000 unique TCRB clonotypes were obtained from thymus samples, compared with about 84,000 from blood samples.

The TCR originated in a boy in the first two years of life with a congenital heart defect. Donor details come from another sample of the same person, matched by shared clones. The sequenced material came from thymocytes.

The nucleotides are TGTGCCACCAGCGGAGGGACAGCCCCAAAACTTTTT. Its protein reads: CATSGGTAPKLF. The sequence is built from TRBV15 and TRBJ1-4; TRBD1 fits 7 bases in the junction. Inclusive of the bounding cysteine and phenylalanine, the CDR3 is 12 residues long. Only the CDR3 DNA stays, 36 bases, in frame from base 1. Based on the germline V gene (reference sequence), the CDR1 and CDR2 sequences are LNHNV and YYDKDF.